This T cell receptor (beta chain) emerged from a study of identical twins. This clonotype turned up a few times. In TCRdb, the 5' RACE reads were re-called with MiXCR into one record per CDR3 protein. The sample holds some 300,000 distinct CDR3 sequences, approximately 13% seen once. The V gene lost 6 bases and the J gene lost 2 bases, with 16 bases spanning the gap. Germline V gives CDR1 MNHEY, CDR2 SMNVEV (reference sequence). The CDR3 has 15 residues. The sample was also linked to a second study, of yellow fever vaccine responses in identical twins.

The chain is built from TRBV27 and TRBJ2-5, with D unclear. Sequenced sample: CD8+ T cells sorted from blood. The sequence came from a woman younger than 30 in good health. In DNA form, the CDR3 reads TGTGCCAGCAGCCCCGCTTGGGGTTTACAAGAGACCCAGTACTTC. It is translated as CASSPAWGLQETQYF.